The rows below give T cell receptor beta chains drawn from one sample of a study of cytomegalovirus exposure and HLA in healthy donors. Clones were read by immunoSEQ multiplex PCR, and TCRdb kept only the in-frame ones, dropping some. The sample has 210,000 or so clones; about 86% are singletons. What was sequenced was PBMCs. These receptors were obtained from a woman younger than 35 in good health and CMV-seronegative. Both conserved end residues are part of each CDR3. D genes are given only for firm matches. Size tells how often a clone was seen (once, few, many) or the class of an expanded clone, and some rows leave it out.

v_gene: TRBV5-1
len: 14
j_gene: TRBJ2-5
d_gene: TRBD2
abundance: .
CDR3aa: CASSLAPTQETQYF
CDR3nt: TGCGCCAGCTCACTAGCGCCTACCCAAGAGACCCAGTACTTC

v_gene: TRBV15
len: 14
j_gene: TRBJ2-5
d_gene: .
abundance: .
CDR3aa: CATSRVGFKETQYF
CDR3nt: TGTGCCACCAGCAGAGTGGGCTTTAAAGAGACCCAGTACTTC

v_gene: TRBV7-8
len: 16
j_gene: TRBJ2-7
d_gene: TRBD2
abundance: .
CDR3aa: CASSLGPSGSLYEQYF
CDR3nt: TGTGCCAGCAGCTTAGGGCCTAGCGGGAGTCTCTACGAGCAGTACTTC

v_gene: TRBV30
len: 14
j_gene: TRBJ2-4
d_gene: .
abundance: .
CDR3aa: CAWSQGLAKNIQYF
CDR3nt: TGTGCCTGGAGTCAGGGCCTAGCCAAAAACATTCAGTACTTC

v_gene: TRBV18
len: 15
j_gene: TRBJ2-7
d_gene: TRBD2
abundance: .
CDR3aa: CASSPSRTSGYEQYF
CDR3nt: TGTGCCAGCTCACCATCTCGGACTAGCGGATACGAGCAGTACTTC

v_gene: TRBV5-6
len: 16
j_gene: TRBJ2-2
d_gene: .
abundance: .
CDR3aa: CASSESRQWDTGELFF
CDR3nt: TGTGCCAGCAGCGAATCCCGACAGTGGGACACCGGGGAGCTGTTTTTT

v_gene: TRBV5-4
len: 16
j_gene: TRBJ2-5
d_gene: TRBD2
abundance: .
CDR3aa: CASRPGTSGTLETQYF
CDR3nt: TGTGCCAGCAGACCCGGGACTAGCGGAACCCTGGAGACCCAGTACTTC

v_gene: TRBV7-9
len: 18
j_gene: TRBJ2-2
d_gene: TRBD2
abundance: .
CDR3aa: CASISRLAGIANTGELFF
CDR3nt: TGTGCCAGCATCAGTCGGCTAGCGGGAATCGCGAACACCGGGGAGCTGTTTTTT

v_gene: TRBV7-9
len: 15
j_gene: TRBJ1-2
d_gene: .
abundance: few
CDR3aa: CASSSPETGYYGYTF
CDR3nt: TGTGCCAGCAGCTCCCCGGAGACAGGCTACTATGGCTACACCTTC

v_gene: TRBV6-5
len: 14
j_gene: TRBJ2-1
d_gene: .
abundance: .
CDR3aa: CASSTSGSYNEQFF
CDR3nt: TGTGCCAGCAGTACTAGTGGCTCCTACAATGAGCAGTTCTTC

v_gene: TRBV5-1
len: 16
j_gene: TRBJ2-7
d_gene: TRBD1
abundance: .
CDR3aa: CASSLVGTGGAYEQYF
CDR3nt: TGCGCCAGCAGCTTAGTCGGGACAGGGGGAGCCTACGAGCAGTACTTC

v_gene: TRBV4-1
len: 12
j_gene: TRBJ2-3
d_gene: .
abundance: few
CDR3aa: CASSPNGDTQYF
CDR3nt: TGCGCCAGCAGCCCGAACGGAGATACGCAGTATTTT

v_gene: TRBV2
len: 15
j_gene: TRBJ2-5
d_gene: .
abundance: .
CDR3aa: CASSEAGITGETQYF
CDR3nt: TGTGCCAGCAGTGAAGCCGGCATAACGGGGGAGACCCAGTACTTC

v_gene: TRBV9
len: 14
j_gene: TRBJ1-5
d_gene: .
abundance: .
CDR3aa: CASSGGTSGQPQHF
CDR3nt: TGTGCCAGCAGCGGCGGGACTTCGGGGCAGCCCCAGCATTTT

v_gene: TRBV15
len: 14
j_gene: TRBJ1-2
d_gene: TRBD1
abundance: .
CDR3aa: CATSSWTGNYGYTF
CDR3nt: TGTGCCACCAGCAGCTGGACAGGAAACTATGGCTACACCTTC

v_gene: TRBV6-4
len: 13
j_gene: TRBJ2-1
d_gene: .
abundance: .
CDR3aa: CASSVSSNNEQFF
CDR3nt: TGTGCCAGCAGTGTGTCCTCTAACAATGAGCAGTTCTTC

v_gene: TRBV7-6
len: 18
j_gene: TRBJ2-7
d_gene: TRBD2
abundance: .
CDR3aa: CASSLNPPASGRAYEQYF
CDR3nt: TGTGCCAGCAGCTTAAACCCCCCGGCTAGCGGGAGGGCTTACGAGCAGTACTTC

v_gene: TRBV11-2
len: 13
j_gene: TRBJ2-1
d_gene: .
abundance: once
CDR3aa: CASAGYAYNEQFF
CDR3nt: TGTGCGTCAGCGGGTTATGCCTACAATGAGCAGTTCTTC

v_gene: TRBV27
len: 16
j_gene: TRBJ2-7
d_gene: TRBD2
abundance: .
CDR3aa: CASSSTISGRSYEQYF
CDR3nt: TGTGCCAGCAGTTCCACAATTAGCGGGAGGTCTTACGAGCAGTACTTC

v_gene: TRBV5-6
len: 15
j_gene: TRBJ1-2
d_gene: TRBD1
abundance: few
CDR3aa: CASSGLVQGNYGYTF
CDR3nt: TGTGCCAGCAGCGGGCTTGTACAGGGGAACTATGGCTACACCTTC

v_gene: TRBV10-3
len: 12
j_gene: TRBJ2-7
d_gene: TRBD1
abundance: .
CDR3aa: CAIQDRGIEQYF
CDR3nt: TGTGCCATCCAAGACAGGGGGATTGAGCAGTACTTC

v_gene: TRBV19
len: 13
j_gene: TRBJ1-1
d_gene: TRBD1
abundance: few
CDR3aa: CASSITGGTEAFF
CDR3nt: TGTGCCAGTAGCATCACAGGGGGCACTGAAGCTTTCTTT

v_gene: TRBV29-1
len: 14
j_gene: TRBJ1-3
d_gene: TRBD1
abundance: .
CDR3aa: CSAVQGISGNTIYF
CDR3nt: TGCAGCGCCGTACAGGGGATCTCTGGAAACACCATATATTTT

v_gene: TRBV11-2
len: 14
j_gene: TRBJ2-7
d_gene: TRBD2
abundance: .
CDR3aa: CASSVGLAGDEQYF
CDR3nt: TGTGCCAGCAGCGTAGGACTAGCGGGAGACGAGCAGTACTTC

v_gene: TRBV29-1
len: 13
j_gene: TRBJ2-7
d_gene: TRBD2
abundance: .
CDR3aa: CSVELAGVYEQYF
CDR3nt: TGCAGCGTTGAACTAGCGGGAGTTTACGAGCAGTACTTC

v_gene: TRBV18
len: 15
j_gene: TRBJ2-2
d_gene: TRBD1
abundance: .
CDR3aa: CASSSGTGNTGELFF
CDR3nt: TGTGCCAGCTCCTCCGGGACAGGGAACACCGGGGAGCTGTTTTTT

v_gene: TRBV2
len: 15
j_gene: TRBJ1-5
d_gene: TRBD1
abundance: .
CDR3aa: CASSALGQGIQPQHF
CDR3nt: TGTGCCAGCAGTGCGCTGGGACAGGGGATTCAGCCCCAGCATTTT

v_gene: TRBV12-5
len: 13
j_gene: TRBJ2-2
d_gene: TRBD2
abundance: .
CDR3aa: CASRGANTGELFF
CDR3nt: TGTGCTAGCCGGGGGGCGAACACCGGGGAGCTGTTTTTT

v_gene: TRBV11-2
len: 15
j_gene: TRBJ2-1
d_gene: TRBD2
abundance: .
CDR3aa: CASSLGLAGWDEQFF
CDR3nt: TGTGCCAGCAGCTTAGGACTAGCGGGATGGGATGAGCAGTTCTTC

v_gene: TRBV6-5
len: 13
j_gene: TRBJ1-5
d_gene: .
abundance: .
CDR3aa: CASSYKGNQPQHF
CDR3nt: TGTGCCAGCAGTTATAAGGGGAATCAGCCCCAGCATTTT

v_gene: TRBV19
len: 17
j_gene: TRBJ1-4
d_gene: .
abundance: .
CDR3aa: CASSIAGPLSSREKLFF
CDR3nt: TGTGCCAGTAGTATCGCGGGACCCTTATCGAGCAGGGAAAAACTGTTTTTT

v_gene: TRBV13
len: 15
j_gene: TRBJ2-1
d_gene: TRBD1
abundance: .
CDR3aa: CASSRGTGNYNEQFF
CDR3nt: TGTGCCAGCAGCCGCGGGACAGGGAATTACAATGAGCAGTTCTTC

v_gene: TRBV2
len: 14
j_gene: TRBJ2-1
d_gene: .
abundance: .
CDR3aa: CASPGASSYNEQFF
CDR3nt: TGTGCCAGCCCTGGAGCCAGCTCCTACAATGAGCAGTTCTTC

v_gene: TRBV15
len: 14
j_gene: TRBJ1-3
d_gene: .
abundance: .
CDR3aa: CATSTGGSGNTIYF
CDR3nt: TGTGCCACCAGCACGGGGGGTTCTGGAAACACCATATATTTT

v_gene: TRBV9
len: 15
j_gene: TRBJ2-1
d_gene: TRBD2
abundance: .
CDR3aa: CASTPGLAVWGEQFF
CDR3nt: TGTGCCAGCACTCCGGGACTAGCGGTATGGGGTGAGCAGTTCTTC

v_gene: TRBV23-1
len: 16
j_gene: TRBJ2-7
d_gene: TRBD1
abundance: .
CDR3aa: CASSHETGDVPYEQYF
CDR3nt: TGCGCCAGCAGTCATGAAACAGGGGATGTGCCCTACGAGCAGTACTTC

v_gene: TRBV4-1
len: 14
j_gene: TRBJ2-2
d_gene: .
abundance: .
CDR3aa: CASSLDSNTGELFF
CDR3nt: TGCGCCAGCAGCTTGGACTCAAACACCGGGGAGCTGTTTTTT

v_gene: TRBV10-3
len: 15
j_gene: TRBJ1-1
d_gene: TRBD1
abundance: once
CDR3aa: CAIRPGQGANTEAFF
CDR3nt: TGTGCCATCAGGCCGGGACAGGGGGCAAACACTGAAGCTTTCTTT

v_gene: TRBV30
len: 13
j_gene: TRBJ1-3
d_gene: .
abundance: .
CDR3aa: CAWSVQGLNTIYF
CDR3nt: TGTGCCTGGAGTGTCCAGGGGCTAAACACCATATATTTT

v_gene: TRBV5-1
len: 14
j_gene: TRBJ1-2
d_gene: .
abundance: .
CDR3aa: CASSLQASNYGYTF
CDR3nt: TGCGCCAGCAGCTTGCAGGCGTCTAACTATGGCTACACCTTC

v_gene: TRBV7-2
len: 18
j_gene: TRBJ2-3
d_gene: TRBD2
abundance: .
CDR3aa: CASSLQLAGPSSTDTQYF
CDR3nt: TGTGCCAGCAGCTTACAGCTAGCGGGACCAAGTAGCACAGATACGCAGTATTTT

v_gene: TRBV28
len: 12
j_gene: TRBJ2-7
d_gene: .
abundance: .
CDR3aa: CASSITGYEQYF
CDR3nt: TGTGCCAGCAGCATAACAGGGTACGAGCAGTACTTC